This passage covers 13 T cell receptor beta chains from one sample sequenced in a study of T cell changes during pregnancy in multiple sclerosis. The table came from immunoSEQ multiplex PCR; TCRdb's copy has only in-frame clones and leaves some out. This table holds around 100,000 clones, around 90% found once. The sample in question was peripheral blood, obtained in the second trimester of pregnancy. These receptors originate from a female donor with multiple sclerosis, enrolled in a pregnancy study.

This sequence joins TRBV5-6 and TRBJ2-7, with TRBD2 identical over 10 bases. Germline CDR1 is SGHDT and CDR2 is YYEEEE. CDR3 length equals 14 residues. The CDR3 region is CASSSVGLAVPVPV. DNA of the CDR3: TGTGCCAGCAGCTCGGTCGGACTAGCGGTTCCAGTTCCTGTC.

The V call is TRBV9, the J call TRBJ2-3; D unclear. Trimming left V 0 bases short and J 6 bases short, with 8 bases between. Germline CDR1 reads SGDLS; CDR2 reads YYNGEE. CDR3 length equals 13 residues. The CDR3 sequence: CASSVESRDTQYF. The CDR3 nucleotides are TGTGCCAGCAGCGTAGAGTCCCGGGATACGCAGTATTTT. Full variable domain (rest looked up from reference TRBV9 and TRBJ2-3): DSGVTQTPKHLITATGQRVTLRCSPRSGDLSVYWYQQSLDQGLQFLIQYYNGEERAKGNILERFSAQQFPDLHSELNLSSLELGDSALYFCASSVESRDTQYFGPGTRLTVL.

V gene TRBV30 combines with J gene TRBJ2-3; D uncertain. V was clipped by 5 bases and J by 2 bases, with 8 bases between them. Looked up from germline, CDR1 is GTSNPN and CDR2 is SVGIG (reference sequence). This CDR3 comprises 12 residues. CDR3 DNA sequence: TGTGCCTGGGGCGCGGCCACAGATACGCAGTATTTT. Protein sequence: CAWGAATDTQYF.

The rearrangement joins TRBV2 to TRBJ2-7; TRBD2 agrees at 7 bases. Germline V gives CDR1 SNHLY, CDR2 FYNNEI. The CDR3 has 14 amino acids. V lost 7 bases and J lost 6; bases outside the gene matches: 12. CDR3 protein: CASKNYGAGAEQYF. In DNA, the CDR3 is TGTGCCAGCAAAAACTACGGCGCGGGAGCCGAGCAGTACTTC.

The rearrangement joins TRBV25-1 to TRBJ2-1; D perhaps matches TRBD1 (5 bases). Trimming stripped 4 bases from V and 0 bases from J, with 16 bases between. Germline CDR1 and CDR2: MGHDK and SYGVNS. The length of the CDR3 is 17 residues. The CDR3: CASSGYQGVRSYNEQFF. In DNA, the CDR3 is TGTGCCAGCAGTGGATACCAAGGGGTCCGCTCCTACAATGAGCAGTTCTTC.

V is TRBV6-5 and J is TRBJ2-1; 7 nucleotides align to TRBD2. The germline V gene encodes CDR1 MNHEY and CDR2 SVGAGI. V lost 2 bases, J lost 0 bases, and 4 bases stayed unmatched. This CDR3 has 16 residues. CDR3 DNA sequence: TGTGCCAGCAGTTACGCTGGACTAGACTCCTACAATGAGCAGTTCTTC. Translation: CASSYAGLDSYNEQFF.

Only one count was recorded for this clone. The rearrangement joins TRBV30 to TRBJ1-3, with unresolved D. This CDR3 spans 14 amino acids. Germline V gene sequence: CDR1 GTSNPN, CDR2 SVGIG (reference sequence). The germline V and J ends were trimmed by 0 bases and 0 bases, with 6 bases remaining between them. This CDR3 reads CAWSVGPSGNTIYF. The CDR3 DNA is TGTGCCTGGAGTGTTGGGCCCTCTGGAAACACCATATATTTT.

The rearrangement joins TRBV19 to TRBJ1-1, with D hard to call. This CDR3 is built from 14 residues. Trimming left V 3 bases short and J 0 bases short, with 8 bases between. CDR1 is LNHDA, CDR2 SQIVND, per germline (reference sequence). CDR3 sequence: CASSMLSVNTEAFF. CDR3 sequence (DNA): TGTGCCAGTAGTATGTTGAGCGTGAACACTGAAGCTTTCTTT.

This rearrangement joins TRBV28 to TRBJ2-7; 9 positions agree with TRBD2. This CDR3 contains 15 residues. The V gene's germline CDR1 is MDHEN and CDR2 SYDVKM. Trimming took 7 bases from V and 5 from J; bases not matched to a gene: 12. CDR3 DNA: TGTGCCAGCACTCAAGGGGCTAGCGGGACCCACGAGCAGTACTTC. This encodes CASTQGASGTHEQYF.

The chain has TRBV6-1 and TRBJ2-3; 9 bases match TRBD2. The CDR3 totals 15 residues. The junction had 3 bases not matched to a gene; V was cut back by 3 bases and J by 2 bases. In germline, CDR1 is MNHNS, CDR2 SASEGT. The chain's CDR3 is CASSEREGPTDTQYF. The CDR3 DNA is TGTGCCAGCAGTGAGCGGGAGGGCCCCACAGATACGCAGTATTTT.

CDR3 DNA: TGTGCCAGCAGCTCCTCCCTGGGGGGATTCACAAAATTTAGCTCCTACGAGCAGTACTTC. Protein: CASSSSLGGFTKFSSYEQYF. The rearrangement uses TRBV27 and TRBJ2-7; TRBD2 might be the D (6 bases). Germline V gene lookup returns CDR1 MNHEY and CDR2 SMNVEV (reference sequence). The CDR3 has 20 residues. The V and J ends lost 6 bases and 0 bases respectively, with 30 bases between them.

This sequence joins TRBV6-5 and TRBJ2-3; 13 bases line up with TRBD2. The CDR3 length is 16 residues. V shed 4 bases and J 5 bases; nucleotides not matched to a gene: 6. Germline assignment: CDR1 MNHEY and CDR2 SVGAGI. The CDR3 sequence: CASSSTSGGAGDTQYF. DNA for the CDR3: TGTGCCAGCAGTTCAACTAGCGGGGGGGCAGGAGATACGCAGTATTTT.

The CDR3 loop reads CASSDQNSRQGKPEAFF. The CDR3 coding sequence is TGTGCCAGCAGTGACCAAAATTCAAGACAGGGGAAACCAGAAGCTTTCTTT. V usage is TRBV6-4 and J usage is TRBJ1-1; 8 positions match TRBD1. The CDR3 covers 17 residues. Germline trimming cut 2 bases from V and 8 bases from J; bases unmatched to any gene: 16. Germline V gene data show CDR1 as MRHNA and CDR2 as SNTAGT.